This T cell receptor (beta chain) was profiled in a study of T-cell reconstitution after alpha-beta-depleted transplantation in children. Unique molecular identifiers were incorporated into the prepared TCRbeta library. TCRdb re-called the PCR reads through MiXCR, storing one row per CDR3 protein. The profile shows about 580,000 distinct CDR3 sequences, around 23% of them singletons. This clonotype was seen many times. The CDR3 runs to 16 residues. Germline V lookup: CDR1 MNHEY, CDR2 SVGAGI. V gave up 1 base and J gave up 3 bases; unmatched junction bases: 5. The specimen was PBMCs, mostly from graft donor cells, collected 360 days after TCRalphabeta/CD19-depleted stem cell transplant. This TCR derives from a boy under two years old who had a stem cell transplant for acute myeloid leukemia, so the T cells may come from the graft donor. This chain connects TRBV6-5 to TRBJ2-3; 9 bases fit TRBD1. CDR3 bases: TGTGCCAGCAGTTACTTGGGGACAGGGCGGACAGATACGCAGTATTTT. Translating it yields CASSYLGTGRTDTQYF.